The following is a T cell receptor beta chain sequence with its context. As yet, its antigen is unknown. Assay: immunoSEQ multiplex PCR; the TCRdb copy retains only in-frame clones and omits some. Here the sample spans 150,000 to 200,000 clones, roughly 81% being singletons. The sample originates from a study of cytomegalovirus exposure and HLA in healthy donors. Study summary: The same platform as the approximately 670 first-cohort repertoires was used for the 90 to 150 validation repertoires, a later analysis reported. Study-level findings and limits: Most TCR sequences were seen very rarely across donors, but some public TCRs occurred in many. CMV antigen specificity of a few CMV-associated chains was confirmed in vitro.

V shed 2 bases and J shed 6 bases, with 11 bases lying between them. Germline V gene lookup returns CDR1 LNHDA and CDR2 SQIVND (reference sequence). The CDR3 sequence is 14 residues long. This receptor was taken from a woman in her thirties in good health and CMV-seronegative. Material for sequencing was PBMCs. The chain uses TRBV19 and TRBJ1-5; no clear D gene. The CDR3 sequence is CASSIPDFSQPQHF. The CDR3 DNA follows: TGTGCCAGTAGTATACCCGACTTTAGTCAGCCCCAGCATTTT.